This section outlines one T cell receptor beta chain sequence together with its context. The data derive from a study of neoadjuvant anti-PD-1 for oral cavity cancer. The germline CDR1 and CDR2 sequences are SGHTA and FQGNSA. With 5 bases clipped from V and 4 bases from J, the junction kept 8 bases outside the gene matches. CDR3 length equals 15 residues. The patients had HPV-negative, locally advanced oral cavity squamous cell carcinoma. Analysis of PBMCs was direct, with no culture step. PBMC libraries mostly used roughly 500 ng of input genomic DNA, with six replicates per sample. The repertoire was sequenced with immunoSEQ multiplex PCR; TCRdb's copy has only in-frame clones and lacks some. The sample contains over 10,000 clones, around 69% of which appear only once.

The TCR sequence derives from a person between 35 and 79 years old with oral cavity squamous cell carcinoma. The material sequenced was PBMCs, taken before nivolumab (anti-PD-1) treatment. This chain connects TRBV7-2 to TRBJ2-1, with TRBD2 matching 7 bases. In DNA form, the CDR3 reads TGTGCCAGCAGCGGCCCCAGCGGGGCTTACAATGAGCAGTTCTTC. This translates into CASSGPSGAYNEQFF. Full variable domain (missing parts from reference TRBV7-2 and TRBJ2-1): GAGVSQSPSNKVTEKGKDVELRCDPISGHTALYWYRQSLGQGLEFLIYFQGNSAPDKSGLPSDRFSAERTGGSVSTLTIQRTQQEDSAVYLCASSGPSGAYNEQFFGPGTRLTVL.